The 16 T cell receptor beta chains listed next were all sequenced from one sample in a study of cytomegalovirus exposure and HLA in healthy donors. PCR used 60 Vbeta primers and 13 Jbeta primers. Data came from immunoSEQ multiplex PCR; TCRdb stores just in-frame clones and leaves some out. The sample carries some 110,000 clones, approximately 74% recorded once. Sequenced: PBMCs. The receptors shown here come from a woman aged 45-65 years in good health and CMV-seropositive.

CDR3 residues: CASSWPPGTANTEAFF. The CDR3, as DNA: TGCGCCAGCAGCTGGCCCCCCGGGACAGCAAACACTGAAGCTTTCTTT. The chain combines TRBV5-1 with TRBJ1-1; 7 nucleotides match TRBD1. Germline V gene data show CDR1 as SGHRS and CDR2 as YFSETQ. The CDR3 consists of 16 residues. V dropped 3 bases and J dropped 2; count of bases not matched to a gene: 10.

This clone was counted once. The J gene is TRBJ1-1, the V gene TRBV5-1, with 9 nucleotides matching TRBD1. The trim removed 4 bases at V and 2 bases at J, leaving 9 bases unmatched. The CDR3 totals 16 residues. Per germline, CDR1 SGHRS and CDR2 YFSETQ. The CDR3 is CASSLLQGAINTEAFF. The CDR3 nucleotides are TGCGCCAGCAGCCTACTACAGGGGGCTATCAACACTGAAGCTTTCTTT.

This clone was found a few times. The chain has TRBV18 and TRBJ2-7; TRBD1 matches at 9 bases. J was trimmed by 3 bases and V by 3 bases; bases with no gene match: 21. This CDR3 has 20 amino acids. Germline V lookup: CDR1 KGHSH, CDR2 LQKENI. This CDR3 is CASSPKPGQGPMNLFYEQYF. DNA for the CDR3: TGTGCCAGCTCACCGAAGCCGGGACAGGGACCGATGAACCTCTTCTACGAGCAGTACTTC.

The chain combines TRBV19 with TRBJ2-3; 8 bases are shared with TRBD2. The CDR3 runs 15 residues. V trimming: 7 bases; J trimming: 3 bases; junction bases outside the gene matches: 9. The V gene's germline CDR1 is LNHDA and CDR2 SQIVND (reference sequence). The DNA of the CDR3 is TGTGCCAGTAACTCAGCGGGAGTAGGGACAGATACGCAGTATTTT. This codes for CASNSAGVGTDTQYF.

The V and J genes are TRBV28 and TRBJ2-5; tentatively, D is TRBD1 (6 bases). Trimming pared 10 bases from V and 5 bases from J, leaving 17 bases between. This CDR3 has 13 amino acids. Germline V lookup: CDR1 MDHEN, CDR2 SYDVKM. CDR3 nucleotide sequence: TGTGCCACCACGTCAACAGGGATGGAGACCCAGTACTTC. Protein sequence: CATTSTGMETQYF.

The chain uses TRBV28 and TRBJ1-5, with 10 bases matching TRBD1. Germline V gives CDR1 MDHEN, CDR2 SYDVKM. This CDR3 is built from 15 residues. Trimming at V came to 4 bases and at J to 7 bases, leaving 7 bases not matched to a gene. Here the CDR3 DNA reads TGTGCCAGCAGTTATTCGACAGGGGGCGGACAGCCCCAGCATTTT. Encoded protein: CASSYSTGGGQPQHF. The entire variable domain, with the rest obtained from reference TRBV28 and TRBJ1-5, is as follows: DVKVTQSSRYLVKRTGEKVFLECVQDMDHENMFWYRQDPGLGLRLIYFSYDVKMKEKGDIPEGYSVSREKKERFSLILESASTNQTSMYLCASSYSTGGGQPQHFGDGTRLSIL.

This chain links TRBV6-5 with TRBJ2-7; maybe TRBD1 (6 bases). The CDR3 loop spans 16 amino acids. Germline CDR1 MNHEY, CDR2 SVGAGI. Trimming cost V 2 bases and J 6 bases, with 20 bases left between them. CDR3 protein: CASSYGTGLGMGEQYF. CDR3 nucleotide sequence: TGTGCCAGCAGTTACGGTACAGGGTTGGGGATGGGCGAGCAGTACTTC.

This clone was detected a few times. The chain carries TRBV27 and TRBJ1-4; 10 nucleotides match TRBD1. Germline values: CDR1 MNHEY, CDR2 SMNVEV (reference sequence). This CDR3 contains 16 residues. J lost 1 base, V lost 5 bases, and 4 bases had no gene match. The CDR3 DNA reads TGTGCCAGCAGTCTGACAGGGGGCGGAACTAATGAAAAACTGTTTTTT. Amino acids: CASSLTGGGTNEKLFF. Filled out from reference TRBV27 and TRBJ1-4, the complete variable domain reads EAQVTQNPRYLITVTGKKLTVTCSQNMNHEYMSWYRQDPGLGLRQIYYSMNVEVTDKGDVPEGYKVSRKEKRNFPLILESPSPNQTSLYFCASSLTGGGTNEKLFFGSGTQLSVL.

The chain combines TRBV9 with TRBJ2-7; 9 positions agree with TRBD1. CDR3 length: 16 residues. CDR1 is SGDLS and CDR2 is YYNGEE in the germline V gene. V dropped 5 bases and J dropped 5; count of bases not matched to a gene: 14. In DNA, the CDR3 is TGTGCCAGCAGTCTCGTCTCGGGACAGGGTGTGAACGAGCAGTACTTC. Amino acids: CASSLVSGQGVNEQYF.

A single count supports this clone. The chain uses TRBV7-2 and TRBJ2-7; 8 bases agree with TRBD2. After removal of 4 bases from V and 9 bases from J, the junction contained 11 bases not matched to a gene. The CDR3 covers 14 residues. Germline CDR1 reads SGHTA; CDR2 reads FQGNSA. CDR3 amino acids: CASSSLAGGGRQYF. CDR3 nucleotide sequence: TGTGCCAGCAGCTCCCTAGCGGGCGGAGGTCGGCAGTACTTC.

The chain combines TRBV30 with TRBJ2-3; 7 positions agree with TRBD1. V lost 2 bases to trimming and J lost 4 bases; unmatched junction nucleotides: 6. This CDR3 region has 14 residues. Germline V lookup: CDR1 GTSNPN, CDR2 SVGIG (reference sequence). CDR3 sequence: CAWSYRGVADTQYF. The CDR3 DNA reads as TGTGCCTGGAGTTACAGGGGAGTTGCAGATACGCAGTATTTT.

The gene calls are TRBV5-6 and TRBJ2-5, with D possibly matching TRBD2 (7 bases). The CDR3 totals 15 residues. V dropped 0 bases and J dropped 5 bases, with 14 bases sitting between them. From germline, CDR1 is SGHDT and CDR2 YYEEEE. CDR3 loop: CASSLDGGRMETQYF. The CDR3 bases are TGTGCCAGCAGCTTGGACGGGGGGCGCATGGAGACCCAGTACTTC.

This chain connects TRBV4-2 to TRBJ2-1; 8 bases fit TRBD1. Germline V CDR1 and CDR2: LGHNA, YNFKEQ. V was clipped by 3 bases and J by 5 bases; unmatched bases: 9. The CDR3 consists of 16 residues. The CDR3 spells CASSHSLGTGNNEQFF. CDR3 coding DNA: TGTGCCAGCAGCCATTCCCTAGGGACAGGCAACAATGAGCAGTTCTTC.

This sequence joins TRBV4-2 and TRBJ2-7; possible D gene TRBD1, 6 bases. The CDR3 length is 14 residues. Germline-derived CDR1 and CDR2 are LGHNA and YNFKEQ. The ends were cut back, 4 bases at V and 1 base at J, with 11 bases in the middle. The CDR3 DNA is TGTGCCAGCAGCCCTGAGACAGGATCCTACGAGCAGTACTTC. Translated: CASSPETGSYEQYF.

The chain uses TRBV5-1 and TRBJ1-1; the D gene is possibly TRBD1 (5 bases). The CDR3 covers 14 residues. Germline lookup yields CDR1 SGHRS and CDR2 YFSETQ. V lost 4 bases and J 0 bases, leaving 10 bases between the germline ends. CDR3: CASSPTAMNTEAFF. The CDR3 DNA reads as TGCGCCAGCAGCCCGACAGCCATGAACACTGAAGCTTTCTTT.

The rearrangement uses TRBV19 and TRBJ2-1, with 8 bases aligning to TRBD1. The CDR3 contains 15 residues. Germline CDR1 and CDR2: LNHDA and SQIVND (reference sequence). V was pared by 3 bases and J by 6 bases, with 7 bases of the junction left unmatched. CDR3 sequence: CASSIRQGAVNEQFF. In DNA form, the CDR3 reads TGTGCCAGTAGTATTCGGCAGGGGGCGGTCAATGAGCAGTTCTTC.